The 2 T cell receptor beta chains below come from one sample, sequenced in a study of T cell changes during pregnancy in multiple sclerosis. Profiling relied on immunoSEQ multiplex PCR, and the TCRdb table lists in-frame clones only, not all of them. This table has some 80,000 clones, about 90% appearing once. The source was peripheral blood, collected before pregnancy. The receptors derive from a female donor with multiple sclerosis, enrolled in a pregnancy study.

The chain has TRBV6-1 and TRBJ2-7; maybe TRBD1 (5 bases). The germline V gene encodes CDR1 MNHNS and CDR2 SASEGT. This CDR3 has 14 residues. V dropped 4 bases and J dropped 0 bases, with 10 bases sitting between them. DNA for the CDR3: TGTGCCAGCAGTGGGTGGACATACTCCTACGAGCAGTACTTC. Protein: CASSGWTYSYEQYF.

This sequence joins TRBV18 and TRBJ2-3, with TRBD1 matching over 7 bases. The J segment lost 3 bases and the V segment lost 1 base, leaving 10 bases of the junction unmatched. Germline V gene sequence: CDR1 KGHSH, CDR2 LQKENI. CDR3 size: 17 residues. CDR3 sequence: CASSPRVKQGLTDTQYF. Written as DNA, the CDR3 is TGTGCCAGCTCACCACGGGTGAAACAGGGGCTGACAGATACGCAGTATTTT.